Sequencing of this TCR beta chain was carried out in a study of response to subunit inactivated influenza vaccine. Study results and caveats: It was suggested by the authors that few new T cells are recruited by each seasonal influenza vaccination.

In TCRdb, the RT-PCR reads were re-called with MiXCR into one record per CDR3 protein. This table holds under 950,000 distinct CDR3 sequences, 21% found once. This CDR3 has 16 residues. Germline CDR1 is MNHEY and CDR2 is SVGEGT. The V end was cut by 0 bases, the J end by 3 bases, with 13 bases between. This clonotype turned up a few times. Its antigen remains unidentified. This clonotype was sampled from a man aged 50 or older who received an inactivated influenza vaccine. The sequenced sample was PBMCs from blood, obtained 5 days after vaccination. The chain joins TRBV6-2 or TRBV6-3 to TRBJ2-3; TRBD2 might be the D (6 bases). The CDR3 DNA reads as TGTGCCAGCAGTTACTCGAGCCCTGGAGGGACAGATACGCAGTATTTT. It specifies CASSYSSPGGTDTQYF.